The following is a T cell receptor beta chain sequence with its context. What it binds is unknown. The germline V and J ends were trimmed by 5 bases and 3 bases, with 10 bases remaining between them. This CDR3 has 13 residues. Germline V gives CDR1 SNHLY, CDR2 FYNNEI. Clones were read by immunoSEQ multiplex PCR, and TCRdb kept only the in-frame ones, dropping some. The sample records approximately 27,000 clones, about 85% being singletons. The time point denotes: time of PML onset. Natalizumab-treated patients developed PML between roughly 16 and 56 months into natalizumab therapy. At PML onset, T3 blood samples were taken. The data were taken from a study of multiple sclerosis patients with progressive multifocal leukoencephalopathy. Overall study findings and caveats: Clones expanded at PML were already present before and during natalizumab. Most PML patients had lower entropy, suggesting less diverse TRB repertoires.

The rearrangement joins TRBV2 to TRBJ1-1; TRBD1 is a possible D gene (5 bases). The specimen was PBMCs, collected from a patient treated with natalizumab. This receptor was obtained from a woman younger than 45 with progressive multifocal leukoencephalopathy. CDR3 sequence: CASSIQVDTEAFF. CDR3 sequence (DNA): TGTGCCAGCAGTATACAGGTGGACACTGAAGCTTTCTTT.